Below are 8 T cell receptor beta chains sequenced from a single sample in a study of blood T cell repertoires in COVID-19. Profiling relied on immunoSEQ multiplex PCR, and the TCRdb table lists in-frame clones only, not all of them. The sample records approximately 150,000 clones, roughly 88% being singletons. The sequenced sample consisted of peripheral blood. These receptors were collected from a man between 65 and 85 years old with acute or convalescent COVID-19.

This clone was detected only once. This chain links TRBV19 with TRBJ1-6, with 7 bases that match TRBD1. Germline lookup yields CDR1 LNHDA and CDR2 SQIVND (reference sequence). CDR3 length: 16 residues. J lost 5 bases, V lost 9 bases, and 13 bases had no gene match. The CDR3 loop is CASRDRDGRDNSPLHF. In nucleotides, the CDR3 is TGTGCCAGCCGAGACAGGGACGGACGGGATAATTCACCCCTCCACTTT. Combining the CDR3 with reference TRBV19 and TRBJ1-6 gives the whole variable domain DGGITQSPKYLFRKEGQNVTLSCEQNLNHDAMYWYRQDPGQGLRLIYYSQIVNDFQKGDIAEGYSVSREKKESFPLTVTSAQKNPTAFYLCASRDRDGRDNSPLHFGNGTRLTVT.

The rearrangement joins TRBV6-5 to TRBJ2-7, with 7 bases lining up with TRBD2. Germline-derived CDR1 and CDR2 are MNHEY and SVGAGI. The CDR3 has 15 residues. Trimming removed 6 bases from V and 1 base from J; junction bases left unmatched: 9. The CDR3 here is CASSPGRRLSYEQYF. DNA for the CDR3: TGTGCCAGCAGCCCCGGGAGGAGACTTTCCTACGAGCAGTACTTC.

The chain recombines TRBV6-5 with TRBJ2-7; 9 bases align to TRBD2. The CDR3 is 14 residues long. The J segment lost 6 bases and the V segment lost 7 bases, leaving 10 bases of the junction unmatched. Germline CDR1 reads MNHEY; CDR2 reads SVGAGI. In nucleotides, the CDR3 is TGTGCCAGCAATCACGGGCGGGAGGGCCGCGAGCAGTACTTC. This sequence encodes CASNHGREGREQYF.

J is TRBJ2-2 and V is TRBV30; D remains ambiguous. The germline V gene encodes CDR1 GTSNPN and CDR2 SVGIG (reference sequence). With 2 bases removed from V and 4 bases from J, the gap between germline ends came to 8 bases. The CDR3 consists of 13 residues. As DNA, the CDR3 is TGTGCCTGGAGTCCAACATTCACCGGGGAGCTGTTTTTT. It encodes CAWSPTFTGELFF.

The chain links TRBV5-4 to TRBJ1-6; possible D gene TRBD1, 5 bases. V dropped 3 bases and J dropped 8 bases, with 18 bases sitting between them. Germline values: CDR1 SGHNT, CDR2 YYREEE (reference sequence). The CDR3 sequence is 16 residues long. CDR3 in amino acids: CASSWGTSQLDSPLHF. CDR3 DNA sequence: TGTGCCAGCAGCTGGGGGACTTCCCAATTGGATTCACCCCTCCACTTT.

The rearrangement joins TRBV25-1 to TRBJ2-6; possibly TRBD1 for D (5 bases). Germline-derived CDR1 and CDR2 are MGHDK and SYGVNS. V was trimmed by 8 bases and J by 1 base, leaving 9 bases between them. The CDR3 extends over 14 amino acids. This chain's CDR3 is CASQGISGANVLTF. CDR3 nucleotides: TGTGCCAGCCAGGGAATTTCTGGGGCCAACGTCCTGACTTTC.

This clone has a handful of counts. V usage is TRBV20-1 and J usage is TRBJ1-1; D gene unclear. CDR1 and CDR2 from the germline V gene are DFQATT and SNEGSKA (reference sequence). Trimming took 3 bases from V and 7 from J, leaving 9 bases between them. The CDR3 runs 11 residues. For the CDR3, the DNA is TGCAGTGCTAGCGCCCCAGGTGAAGCTTTCTTT. Translating gives CSASAPGEAFF.

This chain uses TRBV7-9 with TRBJ1-4, with TRBD1 matching over 7 bases. From germline, CDR1 is SEHNR and CDR2 FQNEAQ (reference sequence). V shed 3 bases, J shed 8 bases, and the junction held 6 bases outside the gene matches. The CDR3 contains 14 residues. The CDR3 loop is CASSFDRVQEKLFF. CDR3 DNA sequence: TGTGCCAGCAGCTTCGACAGGGTACAGGAAAAACTGTTTTTT.